This T cell receptor (beta chain) originates from a study of T cells after yellow fever vaccination. The study, taken as a whole, reports: Post-booster reappearance was seen for most primary-vaccination clones (about 96% CD4, roughly 86% CD8). By day 5 rather than day 15, the secondary response had peaked, though it was weaker.

This clonotype has only a few counts. Its antigen is not identified. Germline lookup yields CDR1 SGHRS and CDR2 YFSETQ. J gave up 0 bases and V 4 bases, and 7 bases lay outside the gene matches. The CDR3 is 16 residues long. A process of 5'RACE template switching, which added a universal primer site and UMIs, was used to make TCR cDNA. TCRdb re-derived calls from the 5' RACE reads in MiXCR, one entry per CDR3 protein. The table has 150,000 or so distinct CDR3 sequences, around 7% seen once. The chain joins TRBV5-1 to TRBJ1-1; 9 bases match TRBD1. This TCR was sampled from a man between 18 and 35 years old who received the YFV17D yellow fever vaccine. The starting material was CD4+ T cells sorted from PBMCs, obtained about 5 days after the first yellow fever vaccination. CDR3 sequence reads: CASSPDRGNMNTEAFF. CDR3 coding DNA: TGCGCCAGCAGCCCTGACAGGGGGAACATGAACACTGAAGCTTTCTTT. The full variable domain, in which reference TRBV5-1 and TRBJ1-1 provide the parts outside the CDR3, is KAGVTQTPRYLIKTRGQQVTLSCSPISGHRSVSWYQQTPGQGLQFLFEYFSETQRNKGNFPGRFSGRQFSNSRSEMNVSTLELGDSALYLCASSPDRGNMNTEAFFGQGTRLTVV.